These 9 T cell receptor beta chains were sequenced from one sample in a study of regulatory T cells in long-lasting Graves disease. For TCR beta, libraries came from iRepertoire HTBI primers and Arm-PCR of CDR3 regions. TCRdb reprocessed the multiplex PCR reads via MiXCR and lists one record per CDR3 protein. The repertoire holds fewer than 500,000 distinct CDR3 sequences, 16% seen once, with 12% in the top ten. Time point of the sample: newly diagnosed GD, antithyroid drugs for less than 3 months. PBMC-extracted RNA yielded the TCR library. These data are also associated with another study on T cells in Graves' hyperthyroidism and ophthalmopathy.

This specimen consisted of peripheral blood mononuclear cells (PBMCs), obtained at new diagnosis, from a patient treated with antithyroid drugs. The receptors come from a man aged 35-49 years with Graves disease.

There are many counts of this clonotype. The chain is built from TRBV11-2 and TRBJ2-5; 12 bases line up with TRBD2. Germline trimming cut 3 bases from V and 6 bases from J; bases unmatched to any gene: 11. Per the germline V gene, CDR1 is SGHAT and CDR2 is FQNNGV. This CDR3 has 17 residues. The chain's CDR3 is CASSFPTSGSDYKTQYF. In DNA form, the CDR3 reads TGTGCCAGCAGCTTTCCGACTAGCGGGAGCGATTATAAGACCCAGTACTTC. Drawing the rest from reference TRBV11-2 and TRBJ2-5, the complete variable domain is EAGVAQSPRYKIIEKRQSVAFWCNPISGHATLYWYQQILGQGPKLLIQFQNNGVVDDSQLPKDRFSAERLKGVDSTLKIQPAKLEDSAVYLCASSFPTSGSDYKTQYFGPGTRLLVL.

The chain has TRBV28 and TRBJ2-7, with 9 bases identical to TRBD2. Trimming cost V 5 bases and J 2 bases; bases outside gene matches: 7. The germline V gene has CDR1 MDHEN and CDR2 SYDVKM. This CDR3 is 15 amino acids long. The CDR3 reads CASSRLAGSTYEQYF. As DNA, the CDR3 is TGTGCCAGCAGTAGGCTAGCGGGATCGACCTACGAGCAGTACTTC.

This clonotype was observed at least ten times. The V call is TRBV12-3 or TRBV12-4, the J call TRBJ2-5; possibly TRBD1 for D (6 bases). This CDR3 is built from 13 residues. V shed 6 bases and J shed 5 bases, with 13 bases lying between them. CDR3: CASRATGSETQYF. The CDR3 region has the DNA TGTGCCAGCAGGGCTACAGGGTCCGAGACCCAGTACTTC.

This clonotype has ten or more counts. This sequence joins TRBV7-2 and TRBJ2-1, with TRBD2 identical over 9 bases. Trimming at V came to 5 bases and at J to 2 bases, leaving 4 bases not matched to a gene. Germline V gene data show CDR1 as SGHTA and CDR2 as FQGNSA. This CDR3 is built from 15 residues. CDR3 coding DNA: TGTGCCAGCAGCCCGGGGACTAGCCCCTACAATGAGCAGTTCTTC. Amino acid sequence: CASSPGTSPYNEQFF.

The sample holds many counts of this clonotype. The chain joins TRBV19 to TRBJ2-7; maybe TRBD1 (5 bases). Trimming took off 3 bases at V and 4 bases at J, with 7 bases between the two ends. Germline loops: CDR1 LNHDA, CDR2 SQIVND (reference sequence). This CDR3 has 12 residues. CDR3 coding DNA: TGTGCCAGTAGTATCCGACAGTACGAGCAGTACTTC. Protein: CASSIRQYEQYF.

The V and J genes are TRBV28 and TRBJ1-1; the D is unclear. Trimming stripped 5 bases from V and 7 bases from J, with 8 bases between. The CDR3 contains 11 residues. The germline CDR1 and CDR2 sequences are MDHEN and SYDVKM. This CDR3 reads CASSRTGEAFF. The DNA of the CDR3 is TGTGCCAGCAGTCGAACTGGTGAAGCTTTCTTT.

The chain joins TRBV12-5 to TRBJ2-3; 9 bases agree with TRBD2. CDR1 and CDR2 (germline): LGHNT, FRNRAP. The J segment lost 2 bases and the V segment lost 6 bases, leaving 12 bases of the junction unmatched. The CDR3 consists of 17 residues. The DNA of the CDR3 is TGTGCTAGTGGGCCCTGGTTTGGCGGGAGGGCCACAGATACGCAGTATTTT. Its translation: CASGPWFGGRATDTQYF.

Ten or more counts support this clonotype. The CDR3 DNA reads TGTGCCAGCAGTTACTCTGGCGGGGCCCCCTTAAGGCAGTACTTC. Amino acids: CASSYSGGAPLRQYF. J is TRBJ2-7 and V is TRBV27; a possible D gene is TRBD2 (6 bases). The CDR3 is 15 residues long. V lost 4 bases, J lost 9 bases, and 22 bases lay in between. The germline gives CDR1 MNHEY, CDR2 SMNVEV (reference sequence).

This clonotype was seen only a few times. This chain connects TRBV6-1 to TRBJ2-2; 7 positions agree with TRBD1. The CDR3 runs 18 residues. CDR1 is MNHNS, CDR2 SASEGT, per germline. The ends lost 6 bases at V and 4 bases at J; junction bases unmatched: 17. Written as DNA, the CDR3 is TGTGCCAGCAGAAATCGCAAAACAGGGGCAGGGTTCACCGGGGAGCTGTTTTTT. Translation gives CASRNRKTGAGFTGELFF.